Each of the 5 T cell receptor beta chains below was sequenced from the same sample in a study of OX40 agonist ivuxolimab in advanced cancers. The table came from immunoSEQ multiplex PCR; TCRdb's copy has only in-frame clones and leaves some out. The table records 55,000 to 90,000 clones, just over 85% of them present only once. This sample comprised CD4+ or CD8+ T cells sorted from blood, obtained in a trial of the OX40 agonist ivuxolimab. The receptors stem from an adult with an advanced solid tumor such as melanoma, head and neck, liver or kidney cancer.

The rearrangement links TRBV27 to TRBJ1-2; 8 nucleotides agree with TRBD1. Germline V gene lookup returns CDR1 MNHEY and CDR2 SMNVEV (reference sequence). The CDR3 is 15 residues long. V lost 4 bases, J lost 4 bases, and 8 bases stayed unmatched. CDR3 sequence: CASSSGTGVGYGYTF. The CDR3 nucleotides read TGTGCCAGCAGTTCTGGGACAGGAGTGGGCTATGGCTACACCTTC.

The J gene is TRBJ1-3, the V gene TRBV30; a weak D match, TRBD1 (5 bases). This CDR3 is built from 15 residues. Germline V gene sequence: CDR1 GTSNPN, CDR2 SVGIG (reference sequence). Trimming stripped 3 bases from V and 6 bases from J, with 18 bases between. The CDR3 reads CAWSPDPAGTNTIYF. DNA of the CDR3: TGTGCCTGGAGCCCAGATCCCGCAGGGACAAACACCATATATTTT.

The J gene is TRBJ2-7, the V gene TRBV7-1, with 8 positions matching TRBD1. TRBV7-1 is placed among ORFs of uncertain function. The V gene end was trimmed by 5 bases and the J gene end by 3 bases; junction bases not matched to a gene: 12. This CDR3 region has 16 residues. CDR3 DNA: TGTGCCAGCAGCCTTTACAGGGGGAGTCAGGTCTACGAGCAGTACTTC. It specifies CASSLYRGSQVYEQYF.

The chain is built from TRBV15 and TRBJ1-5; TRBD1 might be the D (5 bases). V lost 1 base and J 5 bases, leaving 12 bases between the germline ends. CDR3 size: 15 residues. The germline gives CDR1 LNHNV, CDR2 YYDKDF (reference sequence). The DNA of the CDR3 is TGTGCCACCAGCAGAGTGGGGGGGGGTGATCAGCCCCAGCATTTT. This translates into CATSRVGGGDQPQHF.

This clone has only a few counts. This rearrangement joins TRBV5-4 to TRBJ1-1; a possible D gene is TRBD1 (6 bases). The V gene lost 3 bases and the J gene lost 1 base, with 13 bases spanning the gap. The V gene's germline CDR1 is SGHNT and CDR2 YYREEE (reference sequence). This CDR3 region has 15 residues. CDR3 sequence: CASSSDRHGNTEAFF. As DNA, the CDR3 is TGTGCCAGCAGCTCCGACAGGCACGGGAACACTGAAGCTTTCTTT.